This T cell receptor beta chain originates from a study of identical twins listed by TCRdb under 2016. Notes on the research overall: To test whether fetal clonotypes persist, the study used deep sequencing on TCR alpha and beta repertoires from monozygotic twins, unrelated adults of various ages, and cord blood. Replicate twin experiments were performed at different times using different library preparation protocols to rule out contamination. The study at large found these results: In monozygotic twins, out-of-frame TCR alpha sharing was systematically underestimated by recombination models, although the models agreed with sharing between unrelated individuals. Invariant T cells such as MAIT and iNKT could partly confound zero-insertion analyses, though diverse VJ usage argued against this for most clonotypes. Fewer insertions were carried by abundant cord blood beta clonotypes; a weaker similar trend was observed in young adult naive repertoires, while no such trend was observed in memory repertoires. Compared with coincidental sharing between unrelated individuals, out-of-frame TCR alpha sequences shared between twins showed an excess of sequences with low generation probability. In beta out-of-frame sequences, excess twin sharing was weaker, because having fewer shared sequences lowered the signal-to-noise ratio. Because the same donors could not be followed over many years, the conclusions depended on cross-sectional statistical analysis.

Library preparation was by 5' RACE. The sequencer was an Illumina HiSeq 2000. A universal primer binding site was introduced by template switching, and a unique molecular identifier was present in the final cDNA, enabling accurate counting of TCR cDNA molecules. Specific primers in the conserved constant-segment region were used to synthesize first-strand cDNA for the TCR alpha and beta chains. To control for contamination, every cDNA library carried two barcodes: a SMART-Mk sample barcode plus Illumina barcodes. Two successive PCR steps introduced TruSeq adapter sequences along with Illumina sample barcodes. TCR alpha and beta cDNA libraries were sequenced on the Illumina HiSeq platform with custom primers. Processing in the source paper ran as follows. MiGEC was used to process raw reads and extract unique molecular identifiers, and MiXCR was used to find CDR3 positions. Recombination models were inferred per individual with the repgenHMM and IGoR tools using an EM algorithm. Shared clonotypes were analyzed with the tcR package in R, and sharing was normalized by the product of cloneset sizes. To study raw recombination free of thymic and clonal selection effects, out-of-frame nonproductive sequences were analyzed. TCRdb trimmed public reads at Q25 via fastp, called clones via MiXCR and kept in-frame beta chains. When rows share a CDR3 protein, they turn into one entry using the most common DNA and genes. The V and J calls and clone size are TCRdb's, not the authors'. This sample is represented by hundreds of thousands of distinct CDR3 sequences; less than 7% of them were singletons. In total, the top ten clones hold roughly 1.6% of the sample.

Note on this clonotype: Its antigen specificity is not known. No base-level quality is on record; no much larger clone is a single base apart.

CDR3 length: 15 amino acids, cysteine to phenylalanine. Only CDR3 DNA remains: 45 bases, in frame from the first base. CDR1 and CDR2 (SNHLY, FYNNEI) derive from the germline V gene. V trim: 5 bases; J trim: 3 bases; unmatched bases: 4. Every donor was a healthy Caucasian. The researchers also sequenced three unrelated adults who were not twins: a male aged 18 to 30, a male aged 50 to 59, and a female aged 50 to 59. Miltenyi CD45RO+ enrichment and human naive T-cell isolation kits were used to isolate memory (CD45RO+) and naive T cells from PBMC. Sequences were obtained from naive T cells sorted from blood. The cell subset or site label, read with the paper, signifies: cells isolated with a human naive T-cell isolation kit. The TCR sequence derives from a man younger than 30 in good health. Recombination joined TRBV2 with TRBJ2-1, and 10 junctional nucleotides match TRBD1. The CDR3 loop reads CASSTRDRGYNEQFF. In nucleotides, the sequence is TGTGCCAGCAGTACCCGGGACAGGGGCTACAATGAGCAGTTCTTC.